This T cell receptor beta chain was sequenced for a study of T cell clonotyping in hematopoietic cell transplantation. The table came from immunoSEQ multiplex PCR; TCRdb's copy has only in-frame clones and leaves some out. The table records 4,500 to 6,500 clones, just over 75% of them present only once. Findings and caveats of the study: Recipient TCR diversity dropped after transplant; expanded clonotypes rose from day 30 to 180.

The CDR3 spans 16 residues. J was trimmed by 6 bases and V by 2 bases; bases with no gene match: 12. Germline V gives CDR1 SGHRS, CDR2 YFSETQ. Remarks on this clone: Its antigen is not identified.

This TCR derives from a male patient aged 45-60 years who had an allogeneic stem cell transplant from an unrelated donor, so the T cells may come from the graft donor. Some clones in this sample may be carry-over from other donors' samples. The chain carries TRBV5-1 and TRBJ2-7, with TRBD1 matching 9 bases. This specimen consisted of PBMCs, obtained 100 days after allogeneic stem cell transplant. CDR3 region: CASSLPGQGSVREQYF. The CDR3 region has the DNA TGCGCCAGCAGCTTACCGGGACAGGGTTCTGTCCGCGAGCAGTACTTC.